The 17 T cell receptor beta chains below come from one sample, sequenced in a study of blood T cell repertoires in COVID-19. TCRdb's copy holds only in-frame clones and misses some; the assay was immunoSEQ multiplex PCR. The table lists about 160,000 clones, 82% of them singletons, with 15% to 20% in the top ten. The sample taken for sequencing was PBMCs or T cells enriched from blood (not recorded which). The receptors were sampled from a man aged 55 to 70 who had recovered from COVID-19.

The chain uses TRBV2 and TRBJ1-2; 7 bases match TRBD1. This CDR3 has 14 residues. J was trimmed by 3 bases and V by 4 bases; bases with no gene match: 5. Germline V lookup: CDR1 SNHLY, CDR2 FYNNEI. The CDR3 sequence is CASSARDSYYGYTF. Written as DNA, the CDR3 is TGTGCCAGCAGTGCACGGGACAGTTACTATGGCTACACCTTC.

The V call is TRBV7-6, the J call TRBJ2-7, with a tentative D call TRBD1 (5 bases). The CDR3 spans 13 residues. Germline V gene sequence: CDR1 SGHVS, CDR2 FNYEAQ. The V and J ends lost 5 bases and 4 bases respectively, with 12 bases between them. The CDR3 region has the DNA TGTGCCAGCAGCCCCTTCACAGGTTACGAGCAGTACTTC. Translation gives CASSPFTGYEQYF.

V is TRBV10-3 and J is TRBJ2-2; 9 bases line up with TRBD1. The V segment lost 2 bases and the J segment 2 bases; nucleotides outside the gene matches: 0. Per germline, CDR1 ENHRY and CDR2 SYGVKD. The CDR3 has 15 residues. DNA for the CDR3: TGTGCCATCAGTGAGACAGGGGGCAACACCGGGGAGCTGTTTTTT. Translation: CAISETGGNTGELFF.

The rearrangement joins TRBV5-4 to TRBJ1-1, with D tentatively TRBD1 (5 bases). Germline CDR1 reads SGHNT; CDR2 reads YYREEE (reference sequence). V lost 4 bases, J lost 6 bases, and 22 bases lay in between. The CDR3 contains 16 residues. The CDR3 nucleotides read TGTGCCAGCAGCCCGAGGGCCGCGGGGGGAACCCCTGAAGCTTTCTTT. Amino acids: CASSPRAAGGTPEAFF.

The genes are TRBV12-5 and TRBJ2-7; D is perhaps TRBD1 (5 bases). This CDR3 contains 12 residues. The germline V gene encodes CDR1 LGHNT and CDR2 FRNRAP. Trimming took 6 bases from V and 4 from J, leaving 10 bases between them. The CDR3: CASGLQAYEQYF. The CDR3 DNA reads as TGTGCTAGTGGGCTACAGGCTTACGAGCAGTACTTC.

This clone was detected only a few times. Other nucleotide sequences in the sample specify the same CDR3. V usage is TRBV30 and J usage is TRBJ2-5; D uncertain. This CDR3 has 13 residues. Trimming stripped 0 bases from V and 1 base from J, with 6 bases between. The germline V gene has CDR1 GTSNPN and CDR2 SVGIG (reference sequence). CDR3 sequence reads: CAWSVRSQETQYF. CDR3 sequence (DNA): TGTGCCTGGAGTGTCCGGAGCCAAGAGACCCAGTACTTC.

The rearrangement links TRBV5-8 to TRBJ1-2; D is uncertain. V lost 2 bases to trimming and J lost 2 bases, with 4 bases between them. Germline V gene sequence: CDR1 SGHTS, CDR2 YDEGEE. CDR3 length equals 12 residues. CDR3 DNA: TGTGCCAGCAGCTTACGGAACTATGGCTACACCTTC. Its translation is CASSLRNYGYTF. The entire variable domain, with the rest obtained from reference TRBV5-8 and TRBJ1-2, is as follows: EAGVTQSPTHLIKTRGQQATLRCSPISGHTSVYWYQQALGLGLQFLLWYDEGEERNRGNFPPRFSGRQFPNYSSELNVNALELEDSALYLCASSLRNYGYTFGSGTRLTVV.

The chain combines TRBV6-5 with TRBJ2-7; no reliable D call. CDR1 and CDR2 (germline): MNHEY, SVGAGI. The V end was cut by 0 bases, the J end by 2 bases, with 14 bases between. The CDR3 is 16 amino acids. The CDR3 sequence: CASSYSSGSATYEQYF. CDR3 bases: TGTGCCAGCAGTTACTCGTCAGGCTCCGCGACCTACGAGCAGTACTTC.

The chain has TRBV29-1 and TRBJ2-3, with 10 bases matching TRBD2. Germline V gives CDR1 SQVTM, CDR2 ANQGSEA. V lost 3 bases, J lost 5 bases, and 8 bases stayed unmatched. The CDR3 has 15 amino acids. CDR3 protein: CSVEKGSSGRDTQYF. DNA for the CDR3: TGCAGCGTTGAGAAGGGGTCTAGCGGGAGAGATACGCAGTATTTT.

The CDR3 coding sequence is TGTGCCAGCAGTTTAATTGGACAGGGGGATAATGAGCAGTTCTTC. It specifies CASSLIGQGDNEQFF. V and J are TRBV28 and TRBJ2-1; 10 bases are shared with TRBD1. Trimming cost V 2 bases and J 7 bases; bases outside gene matches: 5. This CDR3 is 15 amino acids long. Germline loops: CDR1 MDHEN, CDR2 SYDVKM.

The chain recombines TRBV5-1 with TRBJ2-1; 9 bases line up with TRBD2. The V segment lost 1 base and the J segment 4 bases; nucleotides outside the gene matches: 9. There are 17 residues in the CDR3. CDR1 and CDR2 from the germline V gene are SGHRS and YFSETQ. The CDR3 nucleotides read TGCGCCAGCAGCTTGCGTAGTGAGCGGGGGGTGTACAATGAGCAGTTCTTC. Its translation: CASSLRSERGVYNEQFF. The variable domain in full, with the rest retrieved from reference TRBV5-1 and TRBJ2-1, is KAGVTQTPRYLIKTRGQQVTLSCSPISGHRSVSWYQQTPGQGLQFLFEYFSETQRNKGNFPGRFSGRQFSNSRSEMNVSTLELGDSALYLCASSLRSERGVYNEQFFGPGTRLTVL.

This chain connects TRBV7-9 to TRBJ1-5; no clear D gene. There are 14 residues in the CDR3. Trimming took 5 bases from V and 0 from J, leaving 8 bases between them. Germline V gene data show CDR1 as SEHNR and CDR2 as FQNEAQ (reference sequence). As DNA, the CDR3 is TGTGCCAGCAGCGGTGACAATAGCAATCAGCCCCAGCATTTT. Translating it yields CASSGDNSNQPQHF. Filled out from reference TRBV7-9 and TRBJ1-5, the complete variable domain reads DTGVSQNPRHKITKRGQNVTFRCDPISEHNRLYWYRQTLGQGPEFLTYFQNEAQLEKSRLLSDRFSAERPKGSFSTLEIQRTEQGDSAMYLCASSGDNSNQPQHFGDGTRLSIL.

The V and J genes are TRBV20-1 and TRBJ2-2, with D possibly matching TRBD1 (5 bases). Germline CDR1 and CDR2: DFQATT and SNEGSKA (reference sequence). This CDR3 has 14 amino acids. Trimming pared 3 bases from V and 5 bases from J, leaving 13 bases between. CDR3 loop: CSASSDGATGELFF. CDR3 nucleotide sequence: TGCAGTGCTAGTTCGGATGGGGCGACCGGGGAGCTGTTTTTT.

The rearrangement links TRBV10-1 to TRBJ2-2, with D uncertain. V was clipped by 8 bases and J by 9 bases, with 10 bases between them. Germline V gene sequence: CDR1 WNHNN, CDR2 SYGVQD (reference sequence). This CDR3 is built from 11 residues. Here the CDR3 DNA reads TGCGCCAGCCGAAAACACCGGGAGCTGTTTTTT. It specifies CASRKHRELFF.

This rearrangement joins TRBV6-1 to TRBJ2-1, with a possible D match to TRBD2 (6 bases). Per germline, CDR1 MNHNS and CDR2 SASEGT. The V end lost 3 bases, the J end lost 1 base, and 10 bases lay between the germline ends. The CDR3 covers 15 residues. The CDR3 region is CASSESGPSYNEQFF. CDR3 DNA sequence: TGTGCCAGCAGTGAGAGCGGGCCATCCTACAATGAGCAGTTCTTC.

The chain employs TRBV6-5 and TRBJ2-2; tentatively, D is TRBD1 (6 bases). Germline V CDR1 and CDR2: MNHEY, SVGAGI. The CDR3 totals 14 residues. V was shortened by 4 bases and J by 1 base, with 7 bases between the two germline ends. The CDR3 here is CASSWTENTGELFF. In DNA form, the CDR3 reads TGTGCCAGCAGTTGGACAGAGAACACCGGGGAGCTGTTTTTT.

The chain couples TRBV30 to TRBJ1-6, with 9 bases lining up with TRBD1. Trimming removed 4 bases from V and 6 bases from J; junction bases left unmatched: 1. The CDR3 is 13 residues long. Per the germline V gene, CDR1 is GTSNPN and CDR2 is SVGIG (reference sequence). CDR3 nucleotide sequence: TGTGCCTGGATGGGACAGGGTAATTCACCCCTCCACTTT. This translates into CAWMGQGNSPLHF.